This record covers a single TCR beta chain. The sample originates from a study of T cell repertoires in cytomegalovirus infection. TCRdb re-analysed the reads in MiXCR, keeping a single row per CDR3 protein. This sample yields around 490,000 distinct CDR3 sequences, of which around a quarter are seen a single time; about 12% belongs to the top ten. CDR3 length equals 14 residues. The ends were cut back, 6 bases at V and 4 bases at J, with 16 bases in the middle. Germline V gene data show CDR1 as SQVTM and CDR2 as ANQGSEA. The receptor comes from a human donor in good health (CMV status not recorded). Some clones in this sample may be carry-over from other donors' samples. Sequenced sample: PBMCs. This chain connects TRBV29-1 to TRBJ1-5; D is possibly TRBD1 (5 bases). In nucleotides, the CDR3 is TGCAGCGTCCAAACGGCAAACAGGAATCAGCCCCAGCATTTT. This gives the protein CSVQTANRNQPQHF.